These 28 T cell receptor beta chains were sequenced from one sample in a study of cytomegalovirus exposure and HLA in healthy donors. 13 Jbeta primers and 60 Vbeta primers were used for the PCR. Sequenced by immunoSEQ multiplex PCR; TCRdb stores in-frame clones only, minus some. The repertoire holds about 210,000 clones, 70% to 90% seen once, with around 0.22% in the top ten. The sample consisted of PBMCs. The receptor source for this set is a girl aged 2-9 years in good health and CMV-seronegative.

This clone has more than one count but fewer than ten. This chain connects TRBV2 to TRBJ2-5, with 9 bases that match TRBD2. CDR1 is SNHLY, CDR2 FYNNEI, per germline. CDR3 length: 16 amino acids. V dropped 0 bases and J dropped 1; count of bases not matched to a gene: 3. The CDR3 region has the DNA TGTGCCAGCAGTGAAGCCCGACTAGCGGTCCAAGAGACCCAGTACTTC. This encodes CASSEARLAVQETQYF.

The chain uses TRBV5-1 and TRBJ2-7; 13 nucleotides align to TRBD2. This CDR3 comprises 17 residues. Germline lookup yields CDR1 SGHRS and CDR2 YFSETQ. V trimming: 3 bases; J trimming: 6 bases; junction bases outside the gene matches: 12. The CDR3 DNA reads TGCGCCAGCAGCTCACTAACTAGCGGGGGGGCGAGTAGCGAGCAGTACTTC. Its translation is CASSSLTSGGASSEQYF.

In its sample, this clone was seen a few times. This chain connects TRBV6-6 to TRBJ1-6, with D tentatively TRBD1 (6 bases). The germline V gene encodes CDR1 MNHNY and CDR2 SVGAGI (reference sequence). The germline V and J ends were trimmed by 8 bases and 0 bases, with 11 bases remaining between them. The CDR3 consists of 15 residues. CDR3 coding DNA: TGTGCCAGCCCGCGAGGGGGCTCCTATAATTCACCCCTCCACTTT. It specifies CASPRGGSYNSPLHF.

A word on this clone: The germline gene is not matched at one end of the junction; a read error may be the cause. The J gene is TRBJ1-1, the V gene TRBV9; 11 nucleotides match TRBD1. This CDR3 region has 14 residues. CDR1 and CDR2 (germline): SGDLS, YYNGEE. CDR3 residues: CASSVGTGGTAAFF. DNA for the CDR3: TGTGCCAGCAGCGTAGGGACAGGGGGCACTGCAGCTTTCTTT.

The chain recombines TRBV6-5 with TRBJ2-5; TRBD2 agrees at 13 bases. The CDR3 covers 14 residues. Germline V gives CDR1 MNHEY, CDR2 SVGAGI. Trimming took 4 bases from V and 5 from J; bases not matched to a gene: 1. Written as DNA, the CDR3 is TGTGCCAGCAGTTGGGGACTAGCGGGGGAGACCCAGTACTTC. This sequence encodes CASSWGLAGETQYF.

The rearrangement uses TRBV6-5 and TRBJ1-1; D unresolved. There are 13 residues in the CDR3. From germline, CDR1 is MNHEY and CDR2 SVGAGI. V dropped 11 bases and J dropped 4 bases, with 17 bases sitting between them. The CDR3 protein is CAAAATESTEAFF. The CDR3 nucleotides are TGTGCCGCGGCTGCAACGGAGTCCACTGAAGCTTTCTTT.

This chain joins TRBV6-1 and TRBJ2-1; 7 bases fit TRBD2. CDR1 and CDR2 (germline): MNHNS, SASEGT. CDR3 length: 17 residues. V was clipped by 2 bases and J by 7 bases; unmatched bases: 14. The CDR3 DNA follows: TGTGCCAGCAGTGAATCTGGAGCGGCTAGCGGAAGGAATGAGCAGTTCTTC. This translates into CASSESGAASGRNEQFF.

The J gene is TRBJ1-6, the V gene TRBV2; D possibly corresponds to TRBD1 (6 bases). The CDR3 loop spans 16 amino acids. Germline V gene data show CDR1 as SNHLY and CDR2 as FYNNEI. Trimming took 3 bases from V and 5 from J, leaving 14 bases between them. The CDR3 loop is CASSEGGGANNSPLHF. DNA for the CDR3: TGTGCCAGCAGTGAGGGAGGGGGAGCTAATAATTCACCCCTCCACTTT. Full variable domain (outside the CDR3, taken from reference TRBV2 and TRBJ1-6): EPEVTQTPSHQVTQMGQEVILRCVPISNHLYFYWYRQILGQKVEFLVSFYNNEISEKSEIFDDQFSVERPDGSNFTLKIRSTKLEDSAMYFCASSEGGGANNSPLHFGNGTRLTVT.

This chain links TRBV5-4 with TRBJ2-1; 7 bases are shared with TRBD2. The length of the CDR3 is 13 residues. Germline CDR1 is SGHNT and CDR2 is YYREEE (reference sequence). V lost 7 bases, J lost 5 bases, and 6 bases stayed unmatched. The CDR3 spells CASGAGVNNEQFF. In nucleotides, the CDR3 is TGTGCCAGCGGGGCGGGAGTAAACAATGAGCAGTTCTTC.

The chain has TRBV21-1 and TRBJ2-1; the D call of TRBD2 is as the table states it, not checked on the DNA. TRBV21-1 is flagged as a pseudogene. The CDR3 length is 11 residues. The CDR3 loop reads CASKSYNEQFF. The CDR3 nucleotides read TGTGCCAGCAAATCGTACAATGAGCAGTTCTTC.

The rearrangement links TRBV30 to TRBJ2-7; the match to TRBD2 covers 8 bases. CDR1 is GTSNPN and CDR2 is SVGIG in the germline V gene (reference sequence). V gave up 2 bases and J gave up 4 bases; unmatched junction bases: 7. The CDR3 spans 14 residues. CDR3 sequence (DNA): TGTGCCTGGAGTATGGACCGCGGGAGGTACGAGCAGTACTTC. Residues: CAWSMDRGRYEQYF.

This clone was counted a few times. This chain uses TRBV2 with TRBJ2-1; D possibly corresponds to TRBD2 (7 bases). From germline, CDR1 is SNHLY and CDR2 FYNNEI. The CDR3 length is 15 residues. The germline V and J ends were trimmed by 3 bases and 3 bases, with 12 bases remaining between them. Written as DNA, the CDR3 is TGTGCCAGCAGTGACGCGGGGGCCAACTACAATGAGCAGTTCTTC. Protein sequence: CASSDAGANYNEQFF.

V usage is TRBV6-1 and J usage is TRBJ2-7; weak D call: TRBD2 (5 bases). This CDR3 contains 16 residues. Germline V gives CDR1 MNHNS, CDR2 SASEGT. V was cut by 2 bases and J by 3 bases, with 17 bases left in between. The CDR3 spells CASSETPPGVSYEQYF. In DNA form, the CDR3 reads TGTGCCAGCAGTGAAACCCCACCCGGGGTGAGCTACGAGCAGTACTTC.

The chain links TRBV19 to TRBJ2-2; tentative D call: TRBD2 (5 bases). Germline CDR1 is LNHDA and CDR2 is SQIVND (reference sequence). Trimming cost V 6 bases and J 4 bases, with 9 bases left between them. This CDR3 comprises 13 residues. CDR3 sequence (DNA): TGTGCCAGTAGAGCGGTGGGCACCGGGGAGCTGTTTTTT. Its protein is CASRAVGTGELFF.

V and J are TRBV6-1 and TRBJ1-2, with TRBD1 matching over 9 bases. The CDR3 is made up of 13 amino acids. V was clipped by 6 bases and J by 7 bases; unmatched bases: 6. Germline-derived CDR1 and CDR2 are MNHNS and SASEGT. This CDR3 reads CASRTGGESGYTF. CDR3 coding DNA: TGTGCCAGCAGGACAGGGGGAGAGAGTGGCTACACCTTC.

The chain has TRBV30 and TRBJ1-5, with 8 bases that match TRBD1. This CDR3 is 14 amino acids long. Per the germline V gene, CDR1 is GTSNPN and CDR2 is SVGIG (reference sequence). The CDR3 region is CAQSAGQGNQPQHF. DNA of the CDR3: TGTGCTCAAAGCGCGGGACAGGGCAATCAGCCCCAGCATTTT.

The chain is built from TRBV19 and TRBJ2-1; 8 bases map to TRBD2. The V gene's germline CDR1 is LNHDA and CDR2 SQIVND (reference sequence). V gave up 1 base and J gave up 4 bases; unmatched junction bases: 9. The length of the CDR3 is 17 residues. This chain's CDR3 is CASSIASGLAGYNEQFF. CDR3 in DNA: TGTGCCAGTAGTATAGCCTCAGGACTAGCTGGTTACAATGAGCAGTTCTTC.

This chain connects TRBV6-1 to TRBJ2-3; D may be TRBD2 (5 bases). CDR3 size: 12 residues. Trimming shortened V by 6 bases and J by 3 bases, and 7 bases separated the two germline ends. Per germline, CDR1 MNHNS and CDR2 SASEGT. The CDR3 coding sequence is TGTGCCAGCAGCCGGGGAACAGATACGCAGTATTTT. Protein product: CASSRGTDTQYF.

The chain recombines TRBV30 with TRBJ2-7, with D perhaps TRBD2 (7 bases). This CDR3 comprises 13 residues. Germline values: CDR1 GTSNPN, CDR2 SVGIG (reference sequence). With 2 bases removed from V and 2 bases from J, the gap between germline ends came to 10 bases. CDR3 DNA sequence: TGTGCCTGGAGTCGGGGGGCCCCCTACGAGCAGTACTTC. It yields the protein CAWSRGAPYEQYF.

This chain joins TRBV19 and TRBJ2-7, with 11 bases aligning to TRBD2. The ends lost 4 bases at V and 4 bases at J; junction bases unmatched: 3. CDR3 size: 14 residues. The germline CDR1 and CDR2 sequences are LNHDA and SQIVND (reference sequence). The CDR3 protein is CASSTTSGAYEQYF. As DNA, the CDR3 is TGTGCCAGTAGTACGACTAGCGGGGCTTACGAGCAGTACTTC.

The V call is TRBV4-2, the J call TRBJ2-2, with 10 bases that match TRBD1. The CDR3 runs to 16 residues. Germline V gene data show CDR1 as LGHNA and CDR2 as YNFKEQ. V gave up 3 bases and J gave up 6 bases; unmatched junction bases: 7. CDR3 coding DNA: TGTGCCAGCAGCCAGGGGGGACAGGGGTCCGCCGGGGAGCTGTTTTTT. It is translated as CASSQGGQGSAGELFF.

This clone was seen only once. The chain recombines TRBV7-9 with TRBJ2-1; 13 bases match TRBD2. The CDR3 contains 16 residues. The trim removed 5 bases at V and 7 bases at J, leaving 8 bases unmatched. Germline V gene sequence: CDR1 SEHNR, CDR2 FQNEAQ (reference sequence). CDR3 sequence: CASSAPGLAGPNEQFF. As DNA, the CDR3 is TGTGCCAGCAGCGCACCGGGACTAGCGGGGCCAAATGAGCAGTTCTTC.

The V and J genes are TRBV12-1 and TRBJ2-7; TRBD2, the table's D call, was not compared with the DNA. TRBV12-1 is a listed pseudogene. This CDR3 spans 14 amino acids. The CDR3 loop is CASSSEGGGYEQYF. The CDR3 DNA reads TGTGCCAGCAGCTCGGAGGGAGGGGGCTACGAGCAGTACTTC.

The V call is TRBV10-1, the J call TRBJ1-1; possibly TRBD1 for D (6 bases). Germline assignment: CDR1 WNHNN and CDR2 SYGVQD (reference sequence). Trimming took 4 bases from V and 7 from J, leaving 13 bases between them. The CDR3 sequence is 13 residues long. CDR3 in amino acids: CASSGYRVGEAFF. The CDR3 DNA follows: TGCGCCAGCAGTGGGTACAGGGTCGGTGAAGCTTTCTTT.

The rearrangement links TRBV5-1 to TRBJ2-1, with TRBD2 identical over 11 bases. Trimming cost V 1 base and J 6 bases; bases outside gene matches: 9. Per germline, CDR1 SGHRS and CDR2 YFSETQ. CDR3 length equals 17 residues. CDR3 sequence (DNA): TGCGCCAGCAGCTTGATTAGCGGGGGGGCCGTAAGCAATGAGCAGTTCTTC. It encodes CASSLISGGAVSNEQFF.

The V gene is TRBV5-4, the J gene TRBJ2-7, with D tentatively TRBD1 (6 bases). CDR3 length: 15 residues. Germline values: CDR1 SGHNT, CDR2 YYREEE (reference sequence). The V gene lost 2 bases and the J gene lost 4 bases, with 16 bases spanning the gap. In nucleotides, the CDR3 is TGTGCCAGCAGCTTCAACAGGGAGAGTTCTTACGAGCAGTACTTC. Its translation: CASSFNRESSYEQYF.

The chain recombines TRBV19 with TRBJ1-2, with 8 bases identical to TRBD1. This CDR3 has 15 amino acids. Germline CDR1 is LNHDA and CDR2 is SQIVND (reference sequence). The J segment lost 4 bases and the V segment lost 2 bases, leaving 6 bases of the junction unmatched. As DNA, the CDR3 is TGTGCCAGTAGTATAAGGACAGGGCCGTCCTATGGCTACACCTTC. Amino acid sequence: CASSIRTGPSYGYTF.

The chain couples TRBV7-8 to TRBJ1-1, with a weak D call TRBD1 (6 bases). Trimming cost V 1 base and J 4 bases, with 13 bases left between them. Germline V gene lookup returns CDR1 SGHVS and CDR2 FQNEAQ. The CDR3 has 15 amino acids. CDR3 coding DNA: TGTGCCAGCAGCTTAGTTGGCCAACAGGGCACTGAAGCTTTCTTT. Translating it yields CASSLVGQQGTEAFF. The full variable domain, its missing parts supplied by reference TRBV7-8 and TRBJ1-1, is GAGVSQSPRYKVAKRGQDVALRCDPISGHVSLFWYQQALGQGPEFLTYFQNEAQLDKSGLPSDRFFAERPEGSVSTLKIQRTQQEDSAVYLCASSLVGQQGTEAFFGQGTRLTVV.